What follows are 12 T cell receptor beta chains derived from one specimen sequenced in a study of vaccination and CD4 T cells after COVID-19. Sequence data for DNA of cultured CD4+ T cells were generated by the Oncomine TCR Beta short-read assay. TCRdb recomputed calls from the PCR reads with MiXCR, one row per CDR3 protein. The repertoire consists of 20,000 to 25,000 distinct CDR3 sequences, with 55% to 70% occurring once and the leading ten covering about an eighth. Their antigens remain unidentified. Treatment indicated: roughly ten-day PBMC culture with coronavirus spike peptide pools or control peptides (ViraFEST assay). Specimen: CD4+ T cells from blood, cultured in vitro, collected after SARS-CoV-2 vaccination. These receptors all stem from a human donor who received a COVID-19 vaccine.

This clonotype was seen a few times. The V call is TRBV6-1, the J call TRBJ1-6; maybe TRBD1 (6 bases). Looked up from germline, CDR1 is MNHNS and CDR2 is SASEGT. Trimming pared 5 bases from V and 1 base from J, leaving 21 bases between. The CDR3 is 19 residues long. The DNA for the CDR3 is TGTGCCAGCAGTCACCATTCAGGGGATACATCATCCTATAATTCACCCCTCCACTTT. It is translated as CASSHHSGDTSSYNSPLHF.

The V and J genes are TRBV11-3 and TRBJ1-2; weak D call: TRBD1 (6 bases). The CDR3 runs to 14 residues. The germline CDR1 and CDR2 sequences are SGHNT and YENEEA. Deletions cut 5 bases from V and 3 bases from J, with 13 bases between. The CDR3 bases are TGTGCCAGCAGCCCTAGGGGGAGCGACTATGGCTACACCTTC. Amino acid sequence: CASSPRGSDYGYTF. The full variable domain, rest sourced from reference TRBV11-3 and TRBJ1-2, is EAGVVQSPRYKIIEKKQPVAFWCNPISGHNTLYWYLQNLGQGPELLIRYENEEAVDDSQLPKDRFSAERLKGVDSTLKIQPAELGDSAVYLCASSPRGSDYGYTFGSGTRLTVV.

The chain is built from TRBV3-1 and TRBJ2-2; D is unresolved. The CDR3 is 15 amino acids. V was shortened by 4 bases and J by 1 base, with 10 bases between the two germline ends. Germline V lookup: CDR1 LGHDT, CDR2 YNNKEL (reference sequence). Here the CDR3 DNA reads TGTGCCAGCAGCCCCCTCCCACTGAACACCGGGGAGCTGTTTTTT. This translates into CASSPLPLNTGELFF.

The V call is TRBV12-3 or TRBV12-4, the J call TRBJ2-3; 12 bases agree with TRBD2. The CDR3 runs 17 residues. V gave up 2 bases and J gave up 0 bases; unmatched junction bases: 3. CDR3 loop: CASSLSSGGASTDTQYF. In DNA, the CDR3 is TGTGCCAGCAGTTTATCTAGCGGGGGGGCGAGCACAGATACGCAGTATTTT.

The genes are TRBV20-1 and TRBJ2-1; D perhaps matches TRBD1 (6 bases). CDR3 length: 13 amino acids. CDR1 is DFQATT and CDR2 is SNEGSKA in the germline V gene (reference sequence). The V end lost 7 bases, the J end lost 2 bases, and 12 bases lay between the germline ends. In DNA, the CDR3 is TGCAGTGGTATTGAGGGGGCCTACAATGAGCAGTTCTTC. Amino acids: CSGIEGAYNEQFF.

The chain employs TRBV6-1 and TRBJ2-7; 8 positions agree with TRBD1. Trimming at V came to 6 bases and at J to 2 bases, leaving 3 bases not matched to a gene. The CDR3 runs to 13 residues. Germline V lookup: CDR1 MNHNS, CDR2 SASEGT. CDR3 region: CASSQGQAYEQYF. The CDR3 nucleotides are TGTGCCAGCAGCCAGGGACAGGCCTACGAGCAGTACTTC.

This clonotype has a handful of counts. The CDR3 loop is CASSLGLQGDGYTF. In nucleotides, the CDR3 is TGTGCCAGCAGCTTAGGTTTGCAGGGGGACGGCTACACCTTC. The chain joins TRBV7-6 to TRBJ1-2, with TRBD1 matching over 7 bases. The V gene end was trimmed by 1 base and the J gene end by 8 bases; junction bases not matched to a gene: 7. Germline V gives CDR1 SGHVS, CDR2 FNYEAQ. This CDR3 has 14 residues.

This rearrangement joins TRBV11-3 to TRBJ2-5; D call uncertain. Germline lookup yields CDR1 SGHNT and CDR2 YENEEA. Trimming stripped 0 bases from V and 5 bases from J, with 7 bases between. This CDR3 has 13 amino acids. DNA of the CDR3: TGTGCCAGCAGCTTAGACATCGTGGAGACCCAGTACTTC. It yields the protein CASSLDIVETQYF.

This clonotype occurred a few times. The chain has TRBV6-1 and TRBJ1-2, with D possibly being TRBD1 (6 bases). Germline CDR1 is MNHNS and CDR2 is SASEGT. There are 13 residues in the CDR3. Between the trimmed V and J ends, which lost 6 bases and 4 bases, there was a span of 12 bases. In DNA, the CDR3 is TGTGCCAGCAGGTTCAGGGGAAGCTATGGCTACACCTTC. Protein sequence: CASRFRGSYGYTF.

The CDR3 reads CASSYSSGISSGNTIYF. CDR3 nucleotide sequence: TGTGCCAGCAGTTACTCAAGCGGGATTAGCTCTGGAAACACCATATATTTT. This chain uses TRBV6-5 with TRBJ1-3; D uncertain. Germline CDR1 and CDR2: MNHEY and SVGAGI. Trimming removed 0 bases from V and 0 bases from J, with 12 bases in between. This CDR3 has 17 amino acids.

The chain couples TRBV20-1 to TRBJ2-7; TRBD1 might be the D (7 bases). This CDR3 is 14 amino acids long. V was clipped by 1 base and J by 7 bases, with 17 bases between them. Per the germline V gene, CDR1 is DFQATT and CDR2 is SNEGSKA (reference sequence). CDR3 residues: CSARAAGGPQEQYF. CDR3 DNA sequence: TGCAGTGCTAGAGCGGCAGGGGGGCCTCAGGAGCAGTACTTC.

The DNA of the CDR3 is TGTGCCAGCAGCTATCAGTTAGCGGGGGGGCCAACCGGGGAGCTGTTTTTT. Amino acids: CASSYQLAGGPTGELFF. The V gene is TRBV7-7, the J gene TRBJ2-2; 11 nucleotides agree with TRBD2. J lost 5 bases, V lost 4 bases, and 9 bases had no gene match. This CDR3 has 17 residues. Germline CDR1 is SSHAT and CDR2 is FNYEAQ (reference sequence).